This is a list of T cell receptor beta chains from one sample in a study of T cell responses to AZD1222 COVID-19 vaccine. Using immunoSEQ multiplex PCR, the repertoire was profiled, and TCRdb retains in-frame clones only, with some absent. This sample yields more than 75,000 clones, of which around 89% are seen a single time; around 1.6% belongs to the top ten. The sequencing here drew on peripheral blood, taken on day 0 of AZD1222 vaccination. The receptors here all came from an adult in good health. The CDR3 runs from the conserved cysteine through the conserved F or W. The order of the fields is D gene, clone size, J gene, V gene, CDR3 protein, CDR3 DNA. The D gene is left open where the match is weak. Where a row states a size, it is once, few, many or the class of an expanded clone; other rows omit it.

d_gene: NA
abundance: once
j_gene: TRBJ1-1
v_gene: TRBV3-1/TRBV3-2
CDR3aa: CASSPSGAPEAFF
CDR3nt: TGTGCCAGCAGCCCGAGCGGGGCCCCCGAAGCTTTCTTT

d_gene: NA
abundance: NA
j_gene: TRBJ1-2
v_gene: TRBV28
CDR3aa: CASSPGEGYGYTF
CDR3nt: TGTGCCAGCAGTCCAGGGGAAGGCTATGGCTACACCTTC

d_gene: TRBD1
abundance: few
j_gene: TRBJ2-1
v_gene: TRBV2
CDR3aa: CASSLQGWEQFF
CDR3nt: TGTGCCAGCAGCCTACAGGGGTGGGAGCAGTTCTTC

d_gene: NA
abundance: NA
j_gene: TRBJ1-1
v_gene: TRBV23-1
CDR3aa: CASSQIRATEAFF
CDR3nt: TGCGCCAGCAGTCAAATCAGGGCAACTGAAGCTTTCTTT

d_gene: NA
abundance: NA
j_gene: TRBJ1-2
v_gene: TRBV2
CDR3aa: CASSEALRGRGGNGYTF
CDR3nt: TGTGCCAGCAGTGAAGCGCTTAGAGGCAGGGGAGGGAATGGCTACACCTTC

d_gene: TRBD1
abundance: once
j_gene: TRBJ2-1
v_gene: TRBV7-9
CDR3aa: CASSSGQGARNEQFF
CDR3nt: TGTGCCAGCAGCTCGGGACAGGGGGCGCGTAATGAGCAGTTCTTC

d_gene: NA
abundance: NA
j_gene: TRBJ1-1
v_gene: TRBV27
CDR3aa: CASSLSRRSMNTEAFF
CDR3nt: TGTGCCAGCAGTTTAAGTAGGAGATCAATGAACACTGAAGCTTTCTTT

d_gene: NA
abundance: NA
j_gene: TRBJ1-2
v_gene: TRBV5-1
CDR3aa: CASSLDSRGNGYTF
CDR3nt: TGCGCCAGCAGCCTAGACTCCCGAGGCAATGGCTACACCTTC

d_gene: NA
abundance: NA
j_gene: TRBJ2-2
v_gene: TRBV19
CDR3aa: CASRDTRDAGELFF
CDR3nt: TGTGCCAGTAGGGACACGAGGGACGCCGGGGAGCTGTTTTTT

d_gene: TRBD1
abundance: few
j_gene: TRBJ1-2
v_gene: TRBV5-6
CDR3aa: CASSWQGQVVRGYTF
CDR3nt: TGTGCCAGCAGCTGGCAGGGACAGGTCGTGCGTGGCTACACCTTC

d_gene: NA
abundance: NA
j_gene: TRBJ2-6
v_gene: TRBV10-3
CDR3aa: CAISADSNIRSGANVLTF
CDR3nt: TGTGCCATCAGTGCGGACAGTAATATCCGCTCTGGGGCCAACGTCCTGACTTTC

d_gene: TRBD2
abundance: NA
j_gene: TRBJ2-3
v_gene: TRBV29-1
CDR3aa: CSATSGGADTQYF
CDR3nt: TGCAGCGCAACTAGCGGGGGGGCAGATACGCAGTATTTT

d_gene: NA
abundance: NA
j_gene: TRBJ2-1
v_gene: TRBV4-1
CDR3aa: CASSQDEEPYNEQFF
CDR3nt: TGCGCCAGCAGCCAAGATGAGGAACCTTACAATGAGCAGTTCTTC

d_gene: NA
abundance: once
j_gene: TRBJ1-1
v_gene: TRBV3-1/TRBV3-2
CDR3aa: CASSQGSRATEAFF
CDR3nt: TGTGCCAGCAGCCAAGGGTCCAGGGCCACTGAAGCTTTCTTT

d_gene: NA
abundance: NA
j_gene: TRBJ1-6
v_gene: TRBV7-9
CDR3aa: CASSLEGRGPNSPLHF
CDR3nt: TGTGCCAGCAGCTTAGAGGGCAGGGGCCCTAATTCACCCCTCCACTTT

d_gene: NA
abundance: NA
j_gene: TRBJ1-2
v_gene: TRBV3-1/TRBV3-2
CDR3aa: CASSRDPLSTYGYTF
CDR3nt: TGTGCCAGCAGCCGAGACCCCCTAAGTACCTATGGCTACACCTTC

d_gene: TRBD1
abundance: NA
j_gene: TRBJ1-2
v_gene: TRBV6-5
CDR3aa: CASRPRDSQMEGYTF
CDR3nt: TGTGCCAGCAGGCCCCGGGACAGTCAAATGGAGGGCTACACCTTC

d_gene: NA
abundance: NA
j_gene: TRBJ1-1
v_gene: TRBV4-1
CDR3aa: CASSQDGNRDTEAFF
CDR3nt: TGCGCCAGCAGCCAAGACGGTAACCGGGACACTGAAGCTTTCTTT

d_gene: NA
abundance: NA
j_gene: TRBJ1-1
v_gene: TRBV5-1
CDR3aa: CASSLLTGVNTEAFF
CDR3nt: TGCGCCAGCAGCTTGTTAACAGGCGTGAACACTGAAGCTTTCTTT

d_gene: NA
abundance: NA
j_gene: TRBJ2-1
v_gene: TRBV11-3
CDR3aa: CASSTGRESSYNEQFF
CDR3nt: TGTGCCAGCAGCACCGGACGGGAAAGCTCCTACAATGAGCAGTTCTTC

d_gene: NA
abundance: NA
j_gene: TRBJ2-1
v_gene: TRBV19
CDR3aa: CASSTGRGYNEQFF
CDR3nt: TGTGCCAGTTCTACAGGGAGAGGCTACAATGAGCAGTTCTTC

d_gene: NA
abundance: NA
j_gene: TRBJ1-2
v_gene: TRBV5-1
CDR3aa: CASSLQGNANYGYTF
CDR3nt: TGCGCCAGCAGCTTACAGGGAAACGCTAACTATGGCTACACCTTC

d_gene: NA
abundance: NA
j_gene: TRBJ1-5
v_gene: TRBV6-4
CDR3aa: CASSDDHRRGQPQHF
CDR3nt: TGTGCCAGCAGTGACGACCATAGAAGGGGGCAGCCCCAGCATTTT

d_gene: NA
abundance: once
j_gene: TRBJ1-4
v_gene: TRBV5-6
CDR3aa: CASSGASTPGYEKLFF
CDR3nt: TGTGCCAGCAGCGGAGCTAGTACCCCAGGGTATGAAAAACTGTTTTTT